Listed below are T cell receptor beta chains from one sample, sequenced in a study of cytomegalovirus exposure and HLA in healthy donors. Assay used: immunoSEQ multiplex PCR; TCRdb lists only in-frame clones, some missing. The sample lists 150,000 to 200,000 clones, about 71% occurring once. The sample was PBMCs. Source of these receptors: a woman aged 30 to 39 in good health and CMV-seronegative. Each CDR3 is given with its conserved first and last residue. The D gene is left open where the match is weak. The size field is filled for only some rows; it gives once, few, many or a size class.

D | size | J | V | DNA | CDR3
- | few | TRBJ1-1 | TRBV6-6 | TGTGCCACCTTCGGGGGGGCCGAGAACACTGAAGCTTTCTTT | CATFGGAENTEAFF
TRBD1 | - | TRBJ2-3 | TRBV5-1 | TGCGCCAGCAGCTCGGACAGGGGAGATACGCAGTATTTT | CASSSDRGDTQYF
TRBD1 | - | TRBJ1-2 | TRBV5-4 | TGTGCCAGCAGCGCAAGACAGGGGGACTATGGCTACACCTTC | CASSARQGDYGYTF
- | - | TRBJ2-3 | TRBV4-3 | TGCGCCAGCAGCCCGACAGGGGATGCGGGAGTCGATACGCAGTATTTT | CASSPTGDAGVDTQYF
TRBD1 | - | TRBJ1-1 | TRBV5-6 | TGTGCCAGCAGCCTCCGGGACAGGGTTCCTGAAGCTTTCTTT | CASSLRDRVPEAFF
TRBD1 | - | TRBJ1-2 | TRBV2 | TGTGCCAGCACGGGGACAGGAGACTATGGCTACACCTTC | CASTGTGDYGYTF
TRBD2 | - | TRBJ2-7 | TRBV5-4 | TGTGCCAGCAGCTCGGGGAATCCGGGGGGACCTACCTACGAGCAGTACTTC | CASSSGNPGGPTYEQYF
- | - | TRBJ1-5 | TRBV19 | TGTGCCAGTAGTATAGACAGGGACAATCAGCCCCAGCATTTT | CASSIDRDNQPQHF
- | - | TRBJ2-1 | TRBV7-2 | TGTGCCAGCTCAGGGCTCCACAATGAGCAGTTCTTC | CASSGLHNEQFF
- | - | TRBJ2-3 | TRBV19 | TGTGCCAGTAGTAGGGCAGGGAACACAGATACGCAGTATTTT | CASSRAGNTDTQYF
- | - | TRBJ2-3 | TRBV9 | TGTGCCAGCAGCTCAAGACTAGACGCAGATACGCAGTATTTT | CASSSRLDADTQYF
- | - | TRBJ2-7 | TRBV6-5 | TGTGCCAGCAGTTACTCACGCAGGACCTCGGGGTACGAGCAGTACTTC | CASSYSRRTSGYEQYF
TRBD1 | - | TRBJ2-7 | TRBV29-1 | TGCAGCGCTTCGGACAGGGAAGGCCCCTACGAGCAGTACTTC | CSASDREGPYEQYF
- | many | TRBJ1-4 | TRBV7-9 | TGTGCCAGCAGCCTCGGACAGCCTGAAAAACTGTTTTTT | CASSLGQPEKLFF
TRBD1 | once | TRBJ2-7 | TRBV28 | TGTGCCAGCAGTTTCCCCGGGACAGCCACCTACGAGCAGTACTTC | CASSFPGTATYEQYF
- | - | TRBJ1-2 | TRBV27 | TGTGCCAGCAGTGGACGGGGGACGGGTGGCTACACCTTC | CASSGRGTGGYTF
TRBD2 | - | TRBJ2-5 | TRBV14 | TGTGCCAGCAGCCCTTCGTGGGAAGCGGGGCAAGAGACCCAGTACTTC | CASSPSWEAGQETQYF
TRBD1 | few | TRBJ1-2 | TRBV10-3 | TGTGCCATCAGTGAGTCGGTTGACAGGGGGCCGGATGGCTACACCTTC | CAISESVDRGPDGYTF
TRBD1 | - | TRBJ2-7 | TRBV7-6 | TGTGCCAGCAGTCCCGGGACAGGGGCCTACGAGCAGTACTTC | CASSPGTGAYEQYF
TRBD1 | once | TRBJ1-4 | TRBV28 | TGTGCCAGCAGCCAACCCGGACAGGGGATTGAAAAACTGTTTTTT | CASSQPGQGIEKLFF
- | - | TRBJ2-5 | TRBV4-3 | TGCGCCAGCAGCCAAGATCGCCTAGCAGAAGAGACCCAGTACTTC | CASSQDRLAEETQYF
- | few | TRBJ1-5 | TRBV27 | TGTGCCAGCAGTAAGCGGGGGATAGGTCTAGGTGGCAATCAGCCCCAGCATTTT | CASSKRGIGLGGNQPQHF
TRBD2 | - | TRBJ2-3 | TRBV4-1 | TGCGCCAGCAGCCAAGATCCTAGCGGGGGGAATGCAGATACGCAGTATTTT | CASSQDPSGGNADTQYF
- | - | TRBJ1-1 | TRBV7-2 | TGTGCCAGCAGCATCCAGGGGACTTTCTTT | CASSIQGTFF